Sequencing of this TCR beta chain was carried out in a study of breast tumors, draining lymph nodes, adjacent tissues (dated by TCRdb to the mid-2010s). With respect to the entire study: Breast cancer patients provided tumor, adjacent nontumor tissue and axillary lymph nodes, and the study compared the TCR beta repertoires across these three sources. In human breast cancer, the study set out to evaluate how tumor, surrounding tissue and draining lymph node repertoires relate to one another and whether T cells may move between these sites.

Paper-wide results and their limitations: The conclusion that tumor T cells originate in lymph nodes was framed as consistent with a hypothesis rather than directly demonstrated. In luminal-like breast cancer, tumor and nontumor tissue repertoires resembled each other significantly more than in basal-like breast cancer. The data were judged consistent with most tumor T cells deriving from the lymph node and then expanding within tumor tissue. T-cell repertoire diversity in tumors was found to be lower than in lymph nodes but higher than in nontumor tissue, and preferential V and J gene usage was observed.

Of note for this clonotype: Its antigen is not yet known. Per-base quality was not reported, and no clone a single base away is much larger than it.

This sample was sequenced with an Illumina HiSeq 2000. Multiplex PCR amplification was used to generate the TCR beta chain libraries. The amplified TCR beta chain products were analyzed by high-throughput sequencing. TCRdb passed the public sequencing reads through fastp at Q25 and MiXCR, retaining productive beta sequences. Identical CDR3 protein sequences are pooled into one entry, listed with their most common genes and DNA. This sample gives tens of thousands of distinct CDR3 sequences in total; more than 20% of them show up just once. The top ten constitute approximately 8.2% of the sample. V and J lose 2 bases and 1 base, and a span of 5 bases separates them. The germline V gene yields SNHLY for CDR1 and FYNNEI for CDR2. The CDR3 contains 13 residues, cysteine and phenylalanine counted. The read is trimmed to its CDR3 DNA, 39 bases read in frame from base 1.

The sequence links TRBV2 to TRBJ1-1; no D segment can be confidently identified. The material sequenced was breast tumor tissue. The sequence came from a female donor with breast cancer. Some clones in this sample may be carry-over from other donors' samples. The CDR3 protein: CASSETANTEAFF. At the DNA level, the sequence is TGTGCCAGCAGTGAAACAGCGAACACTGAAGCTTTCTTT.